This T cell receptor beta chain derives from a study of T-cell memory formation after mild COVID-19. Across the study: TCR clusters largely stayed donor specific. Study conclusions and caveats: Cross-reactive memory apparently joined, as some responding clones appeared in pre-infection memory. Clones that contracted from day 15 to 85 had balanced CD4/CD8; later expanders were CD4+ biased. Confirmation of SARS-CoV-2 specificity was lacking for second-wave clones peaking day 37.

The CDR3 runs to 16 residues. Germline loops: CDR1 LGHNA, CDR2 YSLEER. The trim removed 0 bases at V and 5 bases at J, leaving 7 bases unmatched. TCRdb called the 5' RACE reads again in MiXCR, with one record for every CDR3 protein. The profile shows approximately 580,000 distinct CDR3 sequences, roughly 22% of them singletons. This clonotype was counted at least ten times. Its specificity is unknown. This chain links TRBV4-3 with TRBJ2-3, with 8 nucleotides matching TRBD2. The sequencing input was PBMCs or a T cell subset sorted from them (not recorded which). The sequence derives from an adult woman who had mild COVID-19 (a few samples of this study predate the infection). Cell type and time point are not known. The CDR3 reads CASSQDRGGRLDTQYF. CDR3 nucleotide sequence: TGCGCCAGCAGCCAAGATAGAGGCGGGAGGTTAGATACGCAGTATTTT.